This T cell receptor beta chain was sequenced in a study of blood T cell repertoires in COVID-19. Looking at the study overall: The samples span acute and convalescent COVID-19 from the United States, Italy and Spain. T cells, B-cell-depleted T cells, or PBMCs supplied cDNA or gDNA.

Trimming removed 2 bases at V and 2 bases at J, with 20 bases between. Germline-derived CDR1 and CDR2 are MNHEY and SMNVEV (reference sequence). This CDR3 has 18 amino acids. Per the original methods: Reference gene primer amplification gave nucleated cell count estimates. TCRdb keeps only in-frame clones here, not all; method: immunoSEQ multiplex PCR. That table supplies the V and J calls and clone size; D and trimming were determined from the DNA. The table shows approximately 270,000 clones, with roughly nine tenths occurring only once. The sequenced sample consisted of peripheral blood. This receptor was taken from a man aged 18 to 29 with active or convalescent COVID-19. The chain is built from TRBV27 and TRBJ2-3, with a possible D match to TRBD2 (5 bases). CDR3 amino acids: CASSLRGIVRGTTDTQYF. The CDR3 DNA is TGTGCCAGCAGTTTAAGAGGGATCGTTCGCGGAACCACAGATACGCAGTATTTT.